This TCR beta chain was sequenced during a study of PD-L1 blockade in urothelial cancer (dated by TCRdb to about 2017). Some background on the complete study: Therapy was started in about 2014 for all patients, and atezolizumab 1,200 mg was administered intravenously every 3 weeks. Twenty-five of 29 patients were identified as males with urothelial cancer of bladder origin, and a prior smoking history was reported by 18 of 29 patients. Patients had an ECOG performance status of 0 or 1 and had received between 0 and 3 prior chemotherapy regimens. Blood samples were analyzed at 3 weeks after treatment start (second dose) and at 6 weeks after treatment start. Blood samples gave median yields of around 140,000 T cells and some 80,000 unique TCRs, along with a median clonality of 0.080. Somatic, immune and clinical correlates of response to PD-L1 blockade with atezolizumab in urothelial cancer were the focus of an exploratory multi-omic analysis. Pretreatment tumor samples, along with matched peripheral blood collected serially before and after atezolizumab treatment, underwent TCR sequencing. Progression-free survival longer than 6 months counted as durable clinical benefit, and TCR features were additionally tested against both progression-free and overall survival. In the same patients, whole exome sequencing and RNA sequencing of pretreatment tumors were performed in addition to TCR sequencing. Durable clinical benefit was achieved by nine patients but not by the remaining 20. Some 30 patients had pretreatment blood TCR-seq, some 25 had at least one posttreatment blood collection, and some 25 had tumor TCR-seq. Points the paper makes about the study in general: A pretreatment peripheral blood TCR clonality below the median was linked to improved progression-free and overall survival. Small sample size (n of about 30) and many exploratory analyses mean the results are intended to be hypothesis-generating. Greater expansion of tumor-associated TCR clones in peripheral blood 3 weeks after the start of treatment was observed in patients with durable benefit (n of about 20, p = 0.022).

To estimate absolute template abundance from read counts, synthetic TCR analog templates were spiked into each PCR. TCRbeta CDR3 regions were amplified from genomic DNA with bias-controlled V and J gene primers using the immunoSEQ assay. Sequencing of rearranged TCRbeta segments was performed at approximately 20X coverage. Per the authors' processing: Sequencing errors were corrected by clustering, and CDR3s were annotated against IMGT so that V, D and J genes could be assigned. Out-of-frame and stop-codon sequences were excluded, and only productive TCRbeta rearrangements were used in downstream analyses. Clonality was computed as one minus Shannon entropy normalized by the log of the number of unique productive sequences. Fisher's exact test with Benjamini-Hochberg correction, at a threshold of adjusted p below 0.01, was used to find clones that differed between time points or between blood and tumor. The immuneACCESS repertoire file appears here via TCRdb, limited to in-frame rearrangements. These files lack a portion of the clones; in checked studies, under half of the deficit traces to unresolved V genes, and the cause of the others is not known. V, J and clone size were drawn from that table, and D and trimming were deduced from the DNA. The sample profile shows 70,000 to 90,000 clones; 82% of them were found once. The ten most abundant clones make up over 7.5% of the sample.

A cohort of around 28 patients with locally advanced or metastatic urothelial carcinoma, treated at Memorial Sloan Kettering on a trial protocol, was included. Peripheral blood mononuclear cells were collected pretreatment and during treatment, with between 1 and 8 total time points per patient. The Qiagen DNeasy Blood extraction kit was used to purify genomic DNA from total PBMCs and from tumor samples. PBMCs were collected pretreatment and during treatment, and were isolated and stored as previously described. This clone was counted between two and nine times. The antigen it recognizes is unknown. There are no base qualities to consult, and no much larger clone falls within one base. The specimen comprised PBMCs, sampled around atezolizumab (anti-PD-L1) treatment. This clonotype was sampled from a man in his 70s with urothelial cancer.

The CDR3 region: CASSLASGGAIDTQYF. The DNA is as follows: TGTGCCAGCAGCTTAGCTAGCGGGGGGGCCATAGATACGCAGTATTTT. The rearranged chain carries TRBV11-2 and TRBJ2-3; TRBD2 aligns with 12 central bases. Reading the germline V gene gives CDR1 SGHAT and CDR2 FQNNGV. Unmatched junction bases come to 4, with V trimmed by 1 base and J by 5 bases. The cysteine opens and the phenylalanine closes a CDR3 of 16 amino acids. The retained sequence is limited to the CDR3, 48 bases, with the frame set at the first base.